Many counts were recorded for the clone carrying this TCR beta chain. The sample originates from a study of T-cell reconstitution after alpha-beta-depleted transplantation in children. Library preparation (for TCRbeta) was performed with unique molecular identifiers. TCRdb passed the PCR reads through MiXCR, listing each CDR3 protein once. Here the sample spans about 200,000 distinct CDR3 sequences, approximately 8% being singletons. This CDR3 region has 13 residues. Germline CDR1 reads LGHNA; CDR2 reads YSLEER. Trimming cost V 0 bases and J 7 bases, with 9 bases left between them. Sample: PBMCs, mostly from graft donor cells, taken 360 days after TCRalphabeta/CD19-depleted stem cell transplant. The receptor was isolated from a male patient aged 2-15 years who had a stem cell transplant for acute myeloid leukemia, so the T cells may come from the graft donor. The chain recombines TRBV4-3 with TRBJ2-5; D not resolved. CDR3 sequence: CASSQETWGTQYF. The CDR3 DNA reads TGCGCCAGCAGCCAAGAGACCTGGGGGACCCAGTACTTC.